The next 27 T cell receptor beta chains were all read from a single sample in a study of CD8 T cells in Susac syndrome. With random hexamers, roughly 0.45 to 1 ug RNA was reverse transcribed. TCRdb ran MiXCR on the immunoSEQ multiplex PCR reads and lists one entry per CDR3 protein. Found here are 250,000 to 300,000 distinct CDR3 sequences, around 83% of them singletons; the top ten hold about 0.11%. The sequencing input was CD8+ T cells from PBMCs. Receptors originate from a human donor with multiple sclerosis.

V gene TRBV11-3 combines with J gene TRBJ2-3; 10 bases fit TRBD2. Germline lookup yields CDR1 SGHNT and CDR2 YENEEA. This CDR3 is 15 amino acids long. Trimming took 5 bases from V and 2 from J; bases not matched to a gene: 4. The CDR3 protein is CASSLSGRATDTQYF. As DNA, the CDR3 is TGTGCCAGCAGCCTAAGCGGGAGGGCCACAGATACGCAGTATTTT.

V is TRBV19 and J is TRBJ2-2; perhaps TRBD2 as D (6 bases). Trimming took 5 bases from V and 0 from J, leaving 10 bases between them. The germline V gene encodes CDR1 LNHDA and CDR2 SQIVND (reference sequence). This CDR3 comprises 15 residues. The CDR3 loop reads CASSLTRSNTGELFF. The CDR3 DNA follows: TGTGCCAGTAGTCTGACTAGATCGAACACCGGGGAGCTGTTTTTT. The whole variable domain, filled in from reference TRBV19 and TRBJ2-2, reads DGGITQSPKYLFRKEGQNVTLSCEQNLNHDAMYWYRQDPGQGLRLIYYSQIVNDFQKGDIAEGYSVSREKKESFPLTVTSAQKNPTAFYLCASSLTRSNTGELFFGEGSRLTVL.

As DNA, the CDR3 is TGTATACTAGAACTAGATGGTGTGGCCGGGGAGCTGTTTTTT. Its translation is CILELDGVAGELFF. The chain links TRBV30 to TRBJ2-2; tentative D call: TRBD2 (5 bases). The CDR3 has 14 amino acids. Per the germline V gene, CDR1 is GTSNPN and CDR2 is SVGIG (reference sequence). Using reference TRBV30 and TRBJ2-2 for the parts outside the CDR3, the full variable domain is SQTIHQWPATLVQPVGSPLSLECTVEGTSNPNLYWYRQAAGRGLQLLFYSVGIGQISSEVPQNLSASRPQDRQFILSSKKLLLSDSGFYLCILELDGVAGELFFGEGSRLTVL.

This clonotype was seen once. CDR3 residues: CASSLDSKPTYEQYF. CDR3 nucleotide sequence: TGTGCCAGCAGCTTAGACTCGAAACCAACCTACGAGCAGTACTTC. This chain joins TRBV7-9 and TRBJ2-7; D is ambiguous. The CDR3 has 15 residues. The germline gives CDR1 SEHNR, CDR2 FQNEAQ (reference sequence). V was clipped by 1 base and J by 2 bases, with 12 bases between them.

This chain connects TRBV10-3 to TRBJ1-1; 7 nucleotides align to TRBD1. Germline trimming cut 6 bases from V and 5 bases from J; bases unmatched to any gene: 12. Germline CDR1 and CDR2: ENHRY and SYGVKD. The CDR3 spans 15 residues. The CDR3 region has the DNA TGTGCCATCAGAGGGACAGCGGGGCTCGCGACTGAAGCTTTCTTT. Translated, it gives CAIRGTAGLATEAFF.

In this sample, this clonotype turned up a few times. V and J are TRBV6-1 and TRBJ2-3, with 9 nucleotides matching TRBD2. The germline V gene has CDR1 MNHNS and CDR2 SASEGT. This CDR3 has 15 amino acids. V shed 6 bases and J 5 bases; nucleotides not matched to a gene: 9. DNA for the CDR3: TGTGCCAGCAGAGGGATAGCGGGAGCTGTAGATACGCAGTATTTT. This encodes CASRGIAGAVDTQYF.

V and J are TRBV5-1 and TRBJ1-4; unclear D gene. The germline V gene encodes CDR1 SGHRS and CDR2 YFSETQ. V gave up 0 bases and J gave up 8 bases, with 17 bases separating them. CDR3 length equals 16 residues. CDR3: CASSLAGYGSAEKLFF. In DNA form, the CDR3 reads TGCGCCAGCAGCTTGGCTGGGTATGGCTCGGCGGAAAAACTGTTTTTT.

This chain uses TRBV5-1 with TRBJ2-3, with D tentatively TRBD1 (6 bases). CDR3 length: 17 amino acids. The germline V gene has CDR1 SGHRS and CDR2 YFSETQ. The V end lost 0 bases, the J end lost 1 base, and 15 bases lay between the germline ends. The CDR3 reads CASSLAPGVCCTDTQYF. CDR3 DNA sequence: TGCGCCAGCAGCTTGGCCCCAGGGGTCTGTTGCACAGATACGCAGTATTTT.

The rearrangement uses TRBV29-1 and TRBJ2-1, with D perhaps TRBD2 (5 bases). The CDR3 sequence is 15 residues long. V was clipped by 1 base and J by 0 bases, with 10 bases between them. Germline V gene data show CDR1 as SQVTM and CDR2 as ANQGSEA. The chain's CDR3 is CSVEGAGLSYNEQFF. CDR3 coding DNA: TGCAGCGTTGAAGGGGCAGGACTCTCCTACAATGAGCAGTTCTTC.

The chain employs TRBV7-8 and TRBJ2-3; a possible D gene is TRBD2 (6 bases). Germline-derived CDR1 and CDR2 are SGHVS and FQNEAQ. The CDR3 spans 16 residues. V was pared by 2 bases and J by 5 bases, with 17 bases between. The CDR3 DNA reads TGTGCCAGCAGCTTACCGGCCGGGAGCGGTCGAGATACGCAGTATTTT. This sequence encodes CASSLPAGSGRDTQYF.

The rearrangement uses TRBV20-1 and TRBJ1-5; 7 positions match TRBD1. This CDR3 spans 18 amino acids. V was pared by 0 bases and J by 11 bases, with 22 bases of the junction left unmatched. Germline lookup yields CDR1 DFQATT and CDR2 SNEGSKA (reference sequence). CDR3 region: CSARDSFGQEGWKIAQHF. The CDR3 DNA sequence: TGCAGTGCTAGAGATTCCTTTGGACAGGAAGGATGGAAGATAGCCCAGCATTTT.

The chain uses TRBV10-3 and TRBJ2-1; D unresolved. From germline, CDR1 is ENHRY and CDR2 SYGVKD. V was trimmed by 3 bases and J by 0 bases, leaving 6 bases between them. This CDR3 contains 14 residues. CDR3 region: CAISEPSSYNEQFF. The CDR3 DNA follows: TGTGCCATCAGTGAACCGAGCTCCTACAATGAGCAGTTCTTC.

CDR3 loop: CASSPIWDIKNIQYF. The CDR3 DNA sequence: TGTGCCAGCAGCCCTATCTGGGACATCAAAAACATTCAGTACTTC. The chain carries TRBV5-6 and TRBJ2-4; tentatively, D is TRBD1 (6 bases). The germline CDR1 and CDR2 sequences are SGHDT and YYEEEE. Trimming stripped 4 bases from V and 3 bases from J, with 14 bases between. The CDR3 sequence is 15 residues long.

The rearrangement links TRBV7-9 to TRBJ2-1; D ambiguous. CDR3 length: 15 residues. Per the germline V gene, CDR1 is SEHNR and CDR2 is FQNEAQ (reference sequence). V was clipped by 3 bases and J by 7 bases, with 16 bases between them. CDR3 bases: TGTGCCAGCAGCTTTACGACCCCCGGCGAAAATGAGCAGTTCTTC. Protein sequence: CASSFTTPGENEQFF.

In its sample, this clonotype was seen a few times. In DNA, the CDR3 is TGTGCCAGCAGTCCCCAGCCGAGGTGGCGGTTCTCCTACGAGCAGTACTTC. Protein: CASSPQPRWRFSYEQYF. The J gene is TRBJ2-7, the V gene TRBV28; D is unclear. Looked up from germline, CDR1 is MDHEN and CDR2 is SYDVKM. With 5 bases removed from V and 0 bases from J, the gap between germline ends came to 20 bases. This CDR3 comprises 17 residues.

The CDR3 sequence: CASSLAPGAGGYTF. DNA of the CDR3: TGTGCCAGCAGCTTAGCGCCGGGGGCGGGCGGCTACACCTTC. The chain has TRBV7-9 and TRBJ1-2, with TRBD1 as a possible D gene (6 bases). Germline V gene sequence: CDR1 SEHNR, CDR2 FQNEAQ (reference sequence). Trimming shortened V by 0 bases and J by 8 bases, and 13 bases separated the two germline ends. The CDR3 has 14 amino acids.

This clonotype was found once. The chain combines TRBV20-1 with TRBJ2-5; D tentatively fits TRBD1 or TRBD2 (5 bases each). Germline V CDR1 and CDR2: DFQATT, SNEGSKA (reference sequence). The CDR3 contains 14 residues. The germline V and J ends were trimmed by 3 bases and 5 bases, with 16 bases remaining between them. Here the CDR3 DNA reads TGCAGTGCTAGCAACGGGACGATCCGGGAGACCCAGTACTTC. Translating gives CSASNGTIRETQYF.

The V and J genes are TRBV3-1 and TRBJ2-7, with D tentatively TRBD2 (6 bases). This CDR3 region has 15 residues. Germline lookup yields CDR1 LGHDT and CDR2 YNNKEL (reference sequence). Trimming removed 0 bases at V and 0 bases at J, with 9 bases between. In DNA, the CDR3 is TGTGCCAGCAGCCAAGAGGCGGGATCCTCCTACGAGCAGTACTTC. This gives the protein CASSQEAGSSYEQYF.

J is TRBJ2-7 and V is TRBV19, with D possibly being TRBD1 (5 bases). Germline values: CDR1 LNHDA, CDR2 SQIVND (reference sequence). With 3 bases removed from V and 5 bases from J, the gap between germline ends came to 14 bases. The CDR3 contains 14 residues. In DNA form, the CDR3 reads TGTGCCAGTAGTATGCGCAGGGTGTTCAACGAGCAGTACTTC. Residues: CASSMRRVFNEQYF.

This chain connects TRBV28 to TRBJ1-2; D call uncertain. The CDR3 runs to 13 residues. The V gene's germline CDR1 is MDHEN and CDR2 SYDVKM. V was clipped by 3 bases and J by 3 bases, with 8 bases between them. This chain's CDR3 is CASSFSEDYGYTF. CDR3 nucleotide sequence: TGTGCCAGCAGTTTCTCGGAAGACTATGGCTACACCTTC.

This chain uses TRBV5-8 with TRBJ2-5; a weak D match, TRBD2 (6 bases). From germline, CDR1 is SGHTS and CDR2 YDEGEE. The CDR3 is made up of 16 amino acids. Trimming stripped 2 bases from V and 2 bases from J, with 16 bases between. CDR3 DNA: TGTGCCAGCAGCTTCATCATAACGGGAGCTCAAGAGACCCAGTACTTC. As protein: CASSFIITGAQETQYF. Variable domain in full (rest from reference TRBV5-8 and TRBJ2-5): EAGVTQSPTHLIKTRGQQATLRCSPISGHTSVYWYQQALGLGLQFLLWYDEGEERNRGNFPPRFSGRQFPNYSSELNVNALELEDSALYLCASSFIITGAQETQYFGPGTRLLVL.

The chain carries TRBV3-1 and TRBJ2-1; 12 positions agree with TRBD2. V lost 2 bases to trimming and J lost 7 bases; unmatched junction nucleotides: 9. This CDR3 has 17 amino acids. Per the germline V gene, CDR1 is LGHDT and CDR2 is YNNKEL (reference sequence). CDR3 bases: TGTGCCAGCAGCCAAATCCGGGGACTAGCGGGCATGAATGAGCAGTTCTTC. This gives the protein CASSQIRGLAGMNEQFF.

This clonotype has just a few counts. V is TRBV7-3 and J is TRBJ1-2; 7 bases line up with TRBD1. Germline V gene data show CDR1 as SGHTA and CDR2 as FQGTGA. This CDR3 contains 15 residues. J gave up 2 bases and V 7 bases, and 10 bases lay outside the gene matches. The CDR3 protein is CASTEEGGSNYGYTF. The CDR3 region has the DNA TGTGCCAGCACCGAGGAAGGGGGCTCCAACTATGGCTACACCTTC.

The rearrangement joins TRBV10-1 to TRBJ2-2, with 7 bases that match TRBD1. This CDR3 is built from 13 residues. Germline V lookup: CDR1 WNHNN, CDR2 SYGVQD (reference sequence). Trimming cost V 4 bases and J 5 bases; bases outside gene matches: 1. In DNA form, the CDR3 reads TGCGCCAGCAGTGTGGACAGGACCGGGGAGCTGTTTTTT. Residues: CASSVDRTGELFF.

The rearrangement links TRBV5-6 to TRBJ2-3; 11 nucleotides align to TRBD2. This CDR3 spans 13 amino acids. V lost 2 bases to trimming and J lost 8 bases; unmatched junction nucleotides: 1. Germline V gene data show CDR1 as SGHDT and CDR2 as YYEEEE. This chain's CDR3 is CASSFSGGATQYF. Written as DNA, the CDR3 is TGTGCCAGCAGCTTTAGCGGGGGGGCTACGCAGTATTTT.

As for this clonotype: One end of the junction does not line up with germline, which may come from a read error. The chain employs TRBV6-5 and TRBJ2-1, with 7 nucleotides matching TRBD2. The V gene's germline CDR1 is MNHEY and CDR2 SVGAGI. The CDR3 runs 15 residues. The CDR3 coding sequence is TGTGCCAGCAGTTCCCCGACTAGCTCCTACAATGAGCAGTCCTTC. Its protein is CASSSPTSSYNEQSF.

Points on this clonotype: The junction does not match germline at one end; this may be a read error. V and J are TRBV19 and TRBJ2-1; D possibly uses TRBD1 or TRBD2 (5 bases each). Germline V gene lookup returns CDR1 LNHDA and CDR2 SQIVND (reference sequence). There are 15 residues in the CDR3. The CDR3 loop reads CASTRRDGNYDEQFF. In DNA form, the CDR3 reads TGTGCCAGTACCCGCCGGGACGGGAACTACGATGAGCAGTTCTTC.